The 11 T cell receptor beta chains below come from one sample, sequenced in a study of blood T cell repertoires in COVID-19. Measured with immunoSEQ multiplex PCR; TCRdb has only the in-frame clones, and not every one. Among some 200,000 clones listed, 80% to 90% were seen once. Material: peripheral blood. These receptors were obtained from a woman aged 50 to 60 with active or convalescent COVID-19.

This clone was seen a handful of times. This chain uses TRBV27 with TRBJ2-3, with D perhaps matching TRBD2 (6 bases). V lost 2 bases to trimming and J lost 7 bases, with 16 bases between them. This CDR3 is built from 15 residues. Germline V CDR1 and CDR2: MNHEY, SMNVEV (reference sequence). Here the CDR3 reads CASSLKGSREYTQYF. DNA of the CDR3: TGTGCCAGCAGTTTAAAGGGTTCTCGGGAGTATACGCAGTATTTT.

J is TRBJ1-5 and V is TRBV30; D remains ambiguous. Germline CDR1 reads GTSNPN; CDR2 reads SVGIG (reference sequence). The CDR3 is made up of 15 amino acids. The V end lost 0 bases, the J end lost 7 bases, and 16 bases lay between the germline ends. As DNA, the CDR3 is TGTGCCTGGAGTGTACGGGATCCCAAGGGCCAGCCCCAGCATTTT. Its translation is CAWSVRDPKGQPQHF. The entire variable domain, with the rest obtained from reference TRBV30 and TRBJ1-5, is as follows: SQTIHQWPATLVQPVGSPLSLECTVEGTSNPNLYWYRQAAGRGLQLLFYSVGIGQISSEVPQNLSASRPQDRQFILSSKKLLLSDSGFYLCAWSVRDPKGQPQHFGDGTRLSIL.

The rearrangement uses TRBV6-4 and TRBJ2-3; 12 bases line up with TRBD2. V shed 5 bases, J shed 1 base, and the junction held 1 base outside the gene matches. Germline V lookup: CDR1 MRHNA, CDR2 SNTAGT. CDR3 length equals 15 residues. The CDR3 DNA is TGTGCCAGCAGTAGGACTAGCGGGGGCACAGATACGCAGTATTTT. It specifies CASSRTSGGTDTQYF.

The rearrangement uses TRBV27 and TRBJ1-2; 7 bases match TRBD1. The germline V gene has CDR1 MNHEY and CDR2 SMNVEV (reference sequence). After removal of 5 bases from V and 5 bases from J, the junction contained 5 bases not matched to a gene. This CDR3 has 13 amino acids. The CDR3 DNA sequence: TGTGCCAGCAGTCCCCCGACAGGGTATGGCTACACCTTC. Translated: CASSPPTGYGYTF.

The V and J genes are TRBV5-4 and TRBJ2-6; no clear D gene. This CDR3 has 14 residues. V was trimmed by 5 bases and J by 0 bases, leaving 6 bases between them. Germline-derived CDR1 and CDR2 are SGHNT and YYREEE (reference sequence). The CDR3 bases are TGTGCCAGCAGTTCAGGCTCTGGGGCCAACGTCCTGACTTTC. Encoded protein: CASSSGSGANVLTF.

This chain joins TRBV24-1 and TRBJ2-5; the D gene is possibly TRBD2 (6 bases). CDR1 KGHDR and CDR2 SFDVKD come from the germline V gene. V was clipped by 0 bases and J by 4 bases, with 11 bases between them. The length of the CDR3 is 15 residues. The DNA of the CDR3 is TGTGCCACCAGTGATTTGTTTGCGGGGCTAGAGACCCAGTACTTC. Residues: CATSDLFAGLETQYF.

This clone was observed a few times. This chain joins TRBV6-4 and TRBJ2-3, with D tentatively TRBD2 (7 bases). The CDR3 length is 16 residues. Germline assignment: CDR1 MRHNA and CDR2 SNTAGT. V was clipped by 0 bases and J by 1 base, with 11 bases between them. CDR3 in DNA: TGTGCCAGCAGTGACTCAGGCGGGGGCGGCACAGATACGCAGTATTTT. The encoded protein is CASSDSGGGGTDTQYF.

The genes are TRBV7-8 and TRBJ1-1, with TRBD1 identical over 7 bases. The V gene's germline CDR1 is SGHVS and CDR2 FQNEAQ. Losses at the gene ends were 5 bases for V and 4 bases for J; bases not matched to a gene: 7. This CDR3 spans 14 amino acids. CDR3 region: CASSQQGWATEAFF. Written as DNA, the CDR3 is TGTGCCAGCAGCCAACAGGGGTGGGCCACTGAAGCTTTCTTT.

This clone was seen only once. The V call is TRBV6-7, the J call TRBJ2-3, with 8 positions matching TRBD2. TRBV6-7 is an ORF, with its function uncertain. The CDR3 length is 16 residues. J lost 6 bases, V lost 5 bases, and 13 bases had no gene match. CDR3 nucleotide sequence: TGTGCCAGCAGTCACACTCCGGGACTAGTATTTGATACGCAGTATTTT. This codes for CASSHTPGLVFDTQYF.

The CDR3 reads CASSPIGQGGTEAFF. Written as DNA, the CDR3 is TGCGCCAGCAGCCCTATCGGACAGGGGGGGACTGAAGCTTTCTTT. The rearrangement links TRBV4-1 to TRBJ1-1; 10 bases agree with TRBD1. Losses at the gene ends were 4 bases for V and 5 bases for J; bases not matched to a gene: 7. The V gene's germline CDR1 is MGHRA and CDR2 YSYEKL. This CDR3 contains 15 residues.

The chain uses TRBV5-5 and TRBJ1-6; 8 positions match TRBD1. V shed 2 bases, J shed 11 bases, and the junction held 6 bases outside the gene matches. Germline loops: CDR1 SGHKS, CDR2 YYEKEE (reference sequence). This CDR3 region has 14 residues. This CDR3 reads CASSFGQGLPPLHF. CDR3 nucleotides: TGTGCCAGCAGCTTCGGACAGGGACTCCCACCCCTCCACTTT.